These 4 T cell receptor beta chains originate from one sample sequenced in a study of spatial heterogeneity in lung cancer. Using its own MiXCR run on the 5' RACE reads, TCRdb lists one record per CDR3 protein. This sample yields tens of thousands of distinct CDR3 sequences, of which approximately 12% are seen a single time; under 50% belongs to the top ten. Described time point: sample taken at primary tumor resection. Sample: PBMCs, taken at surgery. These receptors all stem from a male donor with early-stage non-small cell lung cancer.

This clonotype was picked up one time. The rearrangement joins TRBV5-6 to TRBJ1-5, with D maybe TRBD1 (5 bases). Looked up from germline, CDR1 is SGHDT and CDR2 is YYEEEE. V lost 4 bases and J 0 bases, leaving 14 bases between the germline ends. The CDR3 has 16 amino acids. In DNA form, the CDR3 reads TGTGCCAGCAGCCGGGTACAGGATAATAGCAATCAGCCCCAGCATTTT. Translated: CASSRVQDNSNQPQHF.

Written as DNA, the CDR3 is TGTGCCAGCTCCCCTTCAAGACAGTCAGCAACTAATGAAAAACTGTTTTTT. Its protein is CASSPSRQSATNEKLFF. The V and J genes are TRBV9 and TRBJ1-4; the D gene is possibly TRBD1 (5 bases). V was cut by 7 bases and J by 0 bases, with 19 bases left in between. The CDR3 extends over 17 amino acids. Per the germline V gene, CDR1 is SGDLS and CDR2 is YYNGEE.

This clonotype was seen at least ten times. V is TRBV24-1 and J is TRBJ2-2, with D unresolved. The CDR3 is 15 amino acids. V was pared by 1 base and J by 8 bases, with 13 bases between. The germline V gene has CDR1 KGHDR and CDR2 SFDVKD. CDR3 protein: CATSDFRTPGGELFF. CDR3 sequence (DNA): TGTGCCACCAGTGATTTTCGGACCCCAGGAGGGGAGCTGTTTTTT.

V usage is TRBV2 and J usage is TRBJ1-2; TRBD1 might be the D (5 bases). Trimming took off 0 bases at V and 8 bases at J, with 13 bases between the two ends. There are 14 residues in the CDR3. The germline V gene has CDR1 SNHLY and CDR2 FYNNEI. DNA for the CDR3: TGTGCCAGCAGTGAAGCGTCAGGGACCTTCGGCTACACCTTC. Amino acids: CASSEASGTFGYTF. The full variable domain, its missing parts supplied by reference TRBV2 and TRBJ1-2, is EPEVTQTPSHQVTQMGQEVILRCVPISNHLYFYWYRQILGQKVEFLVSFYNNEISEKSEIFDDQFSVERPDGSNFTLKIRSTKLEDSAMYFCASSEASGTFGYTFGSGTRLTVV.